The subject of this entry is one T cell receptor (beta chain). This specimen comes from a study of blood T cell repertoires in COVID-19. Measured with immunoSEQ multiplex PCR; TCRdb has only the in-frame clones, and not every one. The profile shows fewer than 450,000 clones, approximately 91% of them singletons. The specimen was PBMCs or T cells enriched from blood (not recorded which). This TCR came from a middle-aged woman with acute COVID-19.

The CDR3 DNA sequence: TGTGCCAGCAGCTTAGAGCCGCAGGGGAGCACTGAAGCTTTCTTT. It specifies CASSLEPQGSTEAFF. The chain joins TRBV7-8 to TRBJ1-1; D might be TRBD1 (6 bases). The CDR3 length is 15 residues. Germline V gives CDR1 SGHVS, CDR2 FQNEAQ. Between the trimmed V and J ends, which lost 1 base and 4 bases, there was a span of 13 bases.